This record looks at one T cell receptor beta chain sequence and its context. This clone was detected only once. Which antigen it targets is not known. Base qualities are not recorded, but no much larger clone differs from it by a single base. This record belongs to a study of cytomegalovirus exposure and HLA in healthy donors (dated by TCRdb to 2016 to 2017). Describing the broader study: According to an earlier analysis of a few hundred of the donors, about 179 million T cells yielded 117 million unique TCR beta sequences and approximately 300 Gb of sequence data. An early release covering roughly 600 HLA-typed donors comprised about 300 gigabases of sequencing data and around 80 million unique TCR sequences. Of the roughly 410 genotyped donors, less than 85% were placed in the genetic ancestry cluster associated with self-reported Caucasian donors. The study aimed to test whether signatures of past pathogen exposure could be identified by cataloging public T cell receptors. The study used immunosequencing to profile the T cell repertoires of approximately 630 subjects and linked those repertoires to cytomegalovirus serostatus. A separate validation cohort of about 110 different subjects was used in addition to the approximately 640-subject first cohort. To predict cytomegalovirus infection status, the study brought together high-throughput TCR immunosequencing, statistical association of individual TCRs with disease status, and machine learning. To study patterns of TCR occurrence, a later analysis re-analyzed previously published TCR beta repertoires from several hundred donors and added high-resolution HLA genotyping. In the later analysis, no new phenotypic data were used to find candidate immune exposures; instead, reliance was placed on TCR beta sequences and their occurrence across donors. An earlier analysis of about 600 of the donors used high-throughput TCR beta sequencing to judge whether each TCR beta V gene segment behaved as functional or pseudogenic. Donor age, sex, ethnicity and CMV serostatus were compiled together with the repertoire data. A later genetic analysis used genome-wide SNP genotypes for about 55% of the 666 donors, treating that subset as a discovery cohort. All discovery cohort repertoires had been generated on a single sequencing platform. HLA typing included class I and class II loci at four-digit resolution. Typing coverage differed by locus: A, B, C, DRB1 and DQB1 were typed in about 629-640 donors, DQA1 in about 500, DPA1 in approximately 600, and DPB1 in about 450. Roughly 5 DR-DQ haplotypes were handled as single units for association and clustering, since linkage in the cohort was strong. On average, roughly 200,000 unique TCR beta nucleotide sequences were sequenced per donor among 398 genotyped donors of the cohort, with 15% to 20% of those sequences being non-productive. The research as a whole found: A further reported finding was that TCR beta sequences accurately predicted the HLA-A and HLA-B alleles for most subjects in the first cohort. In both the original and validation cohorts, the classifier was reported to diagnose cytomegalovirus status with high specificity and sensitivity. According to the authors, the approach could potentially be generalized to other disease states and immunological phenotypes. The only immune exposure information available for the cohort was CMV serostatus. The earlier analysis of 450 to 700 of the donors excluded 15 to 20 rarely observed V segments, including chromosome 9 orphons, because counts were too low. Some IMGT-functional V segments, including TRBV6-2 and TRBV6-3, could not be distinguished by the 87-base-pair reads and were therefore excluded. Roughly uniform sequencing depth across donors was assumed in presence/absence analyses, although this assumption may not hold. An association between a missense DCLRE1C variant and V-gene and J-gene trimming of TCR beta chains was found in a later genetic analysis and replicated in an independent cohort. A later genetic analysis reported fewer N-insertions in productive TCRs among donors in an Asian-associated ancestry cluster than the roughly 700-donor mean. Correlated functional status among segregating V segments might reflect linkage disequilibrium, but an unknown experimental factor could not be ruled out. Because some donors lacked HLA typing at each locus, the association tests relied only on the typed subset. A cluster of highly shared sequence variants was judged likely to represent a technical artifact of the sequencing pipeline. Several of the top co-occurrence clusters appeared to be linked to parvovirus B19, influenza, CMV and Epstein-Barr virus, according to a later analysis. In this cohort, only TCR beta chains were sequenced, and detectable features were limited by the absence of alpha or paired-chain data. In a later analysis, HLA-associated TCR beta chains were found to be more clonally expanded and to have lower generation probabilities than equally common non-associated chains. In the study, 164 TCR beta chains were listed as associated with cytomegalovirus. At a false discovery rate of 0.05, a later analysis linked some 17,000 TCR beta sequences to specific HLA alleles. In vitro tests confirmed that a few of the cytomegalovirus-associated TCR beta chains recognize cytomegalovirus antigens. Across donors, most TCR sequences were observed very rarely, whereas some public TCRs were present in many individuals. A later analysis found that most CMV-associated TCR beta chains appeared HLA-restricted, with HLA associations seemingly driven largely by CMV exposure. When HLA alleles, especially DR and DQ, strongly co-occurred, attributing TCR associations to individual alleles was difficult. A later analysis found that TCR association rates varied across HLA loci, with DRB1 alleles showing the most associated TCRs and HLA-C alleles the fewest. An earlier analysis of some 560 of the donors showed that most TCR beta V segments appeared in productive rearrangements either about 87% or about 30% of the time, which broadly matched IMGT annotations.

The protocol used for the library was the immunoSEQ multiplex PCR assay. The multiplex PCR relied on a mix of 60 forward primers for TCR Vbeta segments and 13 reverse primers for TCR Jbeta segments. Amplification of the CDR3 region of rearranged TCR beta genes was performed with a multiplex PCR assay on genomic DNA. The amplified TCR beta libraries were sequenced on the Illumina HiSeq System as 87-base-pair reads. The published analysis was carried out like this. In a later analysis, tens of millions of unique TCR beta chains were counted across the 650 to 750 repertoires, and roughly 10 million of these chains were shared by at least two donors. To remove PCR and sequencing errors, raw reads were error-corrected and collapsed into unique sequences using a nearest-neighbor algorithm that merged closely related sequences. To assign V, D and J gene segments, CDR3 sequences were aligned to IMGT reference sequences. For a sequence to be retained, at least a six-nucleotide match to both a V gene segment and a J gene segment was required. A rearrangement counted as productive if the CDR3 had no stop codons and remained in frame with V and J, and every other rearrangement counted as non-productive. CDR3 was defined according to IMGT convention as the region running from the second conserved V-encoded cysteine to the conserved J-encoded phenylalanine. Sequences without an unambiguous match to a single V gene segment were excluded from the earlier analysis of a few hundred of the donors. In an earlier analysis of 587 of the donors, V segments were called functional above 56.7% productive rearrangements and were called segregating when the between-donor standard deviation exceeded 5%. To diagnose cytomegalovirus status from the catalog of TCR beta chain sequences, a statistical classification framework was built. In a later analysis, V and J genes were assigned by comparing TCR nucleotide sequences against IMGT/GENE-DB human TR gene sequences. The TCRdist pipeline was used in a later analysis to assign CDR3 sequences and most-parsimonious VDJ recombination scenarios. A later analysis defined each TCR beta chain by its CDR3 amino acid sequence plus V-gene family, and excluded reads lacking a unique V-gene family. To address suspected cross-contamination and a sequencing artifact, a later analysis removed several hundred highly shared, low-generation-probability nucleotide sequences. A later analysis calculated a clonal expansion index for each public chain from normalized within-repertoire ranks of inferred template counts. In a later analysis, generation probabilities were computed with a VDJ recombination model fitted to out-of-frame rearrangements, and the resulting probabilities were checked against IGoR. In a later analysis, hypergeometric tests were used to score TCR-TCR, TCR-HLA and TCR-CMV co-occurrence, with a repertoire-size bias correction applied to TCR pairs. A later analysis estimated false discovery rates by permuting HLA or CMV assignments 20 times. In a later analysis, co-occurring TCRs were grouped using DBSCAN, and TCRdist sequence similarity was added for clustering within HLA-allele-positive subsets. For co-occurrence clustering, repertoires with fewer than 30,000 or more than 120,000 public chains were excluded, along with roughly 5 repertoires with anomalous nucleotide sharing. TCRdb re-hosts the immuneACCESS table, in-frame sequences only. Its copies lack some clones; in the studies checked, an unresolved V gene accounts for under half of them, and the cause for the rest is not known. V and J calls and clone size follow that table, whereas D and trimming were derived from the DNA. This sample lists 74,000 or so clones; around 79% were detected once. Around a fifth of the sample goes to the ten largest clones.

Including the terminal cysteine and phenylalanine, the CDR3 comprises 15 residues. The retained sequence is limited to the CDR3, 45 bases, with the frame set at the first base. The germline V gene gives CDR1 as SNHLY and CDR2 as FYNNEI. In total, approximately 700 healthy bone marrow donors made up the cohort. All cohort members were sampled while nominally healthy, although unrecorded immune exposures were likely present. The donor was CMV seropositive and was included in the group of approximately 300 seropositive cohort members. A peripheral blood sample was collected from each donor, and TCR beta sequencing was performed on peripheral blood mononuclear cells. Genomic DNA extraction from the blood cell samples was performed with the Qiagen DNeasy Blood Extraction Kit.

The chain joins TRBV2 to TRBJ2-5; 10 bases in the middle match TRBD1. The J call could be wrong; TRBJ2-7 is a better fit for the DNA end. Input material: PBMCs. This TCR came from a woman aged 40 to 50 in good health and CMV-seropositive. The CDR3 amino acid sequence is: CASQRGDRGPYEQYF. Read as DNA, the sequence is TGTGCCAGCCAAAGGGGGGACAGGGGCCCCTACGAGCAGTACTTC.